This section outlines one TCR beta chain sequence together with its context. This specimen belongs to a study of blood T cells in healthy people across ages. The use of a sample-barcoded 5' primer and a J-beta primer mix characterized a second PCR of roughly 7 to 11 cycles. TCRdb analysed the 5' RACE reads with MiXCR anew, one entry per CDR3 protein. This table has 1.8 million or so distinct CDR3 sequences, about 39% appearing once. V gave up 4 bases and J gave up 4 bases, with 18 bases separating them. Per the germline V gene, CDR1 is SQVTM and CDR2 is ANQGSEA. This CDR3 has 15 residues. The chain is built from TRBV29-1 and TRBJ2-3; D is perhaps TRBD2 (7 bases). The specimen was blood. This receptor was identified in a human donor in good health. The CDR3 here is CSVVRGGSGADTQYF. The DNA of the CDR3 is TGCAGCGTTGTGAGGGGGGGCAGTGGGGCAGATACGCAGTATTTT.